The T cell receptor (beta chain) under discussion was sequenced for a study of shared clonotypes between healthy human individuals. The CDR3 consists of 16 residues. The ends lost 5 bases at V and 3 bases at J; junction bases unmatched: 8. The germline V gene encodes CDR1 MNHNY and CDR2 SVGAGI (reference sequence). Everyone who donated was a Caucasian adult who lived in Nashville, Tennessee. Only in-frame clones appear in the TCRdb table, and some are missing; sequencing was by immunoSEQ multiplex PCR. The sample has more than 2 million clones, approximately 94% seen once; the top ten hold over 0.1%. Study observations and caveats: Among four donors, approximately 5.4% of naive CD4 clonotypes were found in common. Naive subsets usually exceeded memory subsets in estimated richness.

For this clone: Its matching antigen is unknown.

This chain connects TRBV6-6 to TRBJ2-1, with 9 bases aligning to TRBD1. Sequenced input: naive CD4+ T cells sorted from blood. Specified subset: CD45RA+ positively selected. The TCR sequence derives from a man aged 18 to 30 in good health. The CDR3 here is CASSQTGGAGYNEQFF. In DNA form, the CDR3 reads TGTGCCAGCAGTCAAACAGGGGGCGCAGGCTACAATGAGCAGTTCTTC.